The rows below give T cell receptor beta chains drawn from one sample of a study of cytomegalovirus exposure and HLA in healthy donors. Sequenced by immunoSEQ multiplex PCR; TCRdb stores in-frame clones only, minus some. The repertoire has 180,000 or so clones, roughly 75% of them found once; the top ten carry roughly 7.6%. The sequenced sample was PBMCs. Every receptor here comes from a woman between 40 and 55 years old in good health and CMV-seropositive. Each CDR3 is given with its conserved first and last residue. Fields, in order: clone size, J gene, D gene, V gene, CDR3 protein, CDR3 DNA. The D gene is left open where the match is weak. Where a row states a size, it is once, few, many or the class of an expanded clone; other rows omit it.

clone size: -
J gene: TRBJ2-5
D gene: -
V gene: TRBV2
CDR3 protein: CASSESNRGPQYF
CDR3 DNA: TGTGCCAGCAGTGAATCCAACCGAGGGCCCCAGTACTTC

clone size: -
J gene: TRBJ2-5
D gene: TRBD2
V gene: TRBV28
CDR3 protein: CASSLSLASGRDQETQYF
CDR3 DNA: TGTGCCAGCAGTTTATCCCTGGCTAGCGGGAGGGACCAAGAGACCCAGTACTTC

clone size: -
J gene: TRBJ2-1
D gene: TRBD2
V gene: TRBV19
CDR3 protein: CASRIAGDYNEQFF
CDR3 DNA: TGTGCCAGTAGAATAGCGGGAGACTACAATGAGCAGTTCTTC

clone size: -
J gene: TRBJ2-1
D gene: TRBD2
V gene: TRBV27
CDR3 protein: CANTPKAGGPPVFNSYNEQFF
CDR3 DNA: TGTGCCAACACGCCCAAAGCGGGAGGGCCCCCCGTCTTCAACTCCTACAATGAGCAGTTCTTC

clone size: few
J gene: TRBJ2-7
D gene: -
V gene: TRBV18
CDR3 protein: CASSPPGGGFSYEQYF
CDR3 DNA: TGTGCCAGCTCACCCCCGGGAGGGGGCTTTTCCTACGAGCAGTACTTC

clone size: -
J gene: TRBJ2-1
D gene: -
V gene: TRBV27
CDR3 protein: CASSRSGSYNEQFF
CDR3 DNA: TGTGCCAGCAGTAGGAGCGGGTCCTACAATGAGCAGTTCTTC

clone size: -
J gene: TRBJ2-5
D gene: -
V gene: TRBV19
CDR3 protein: CASSIDWNRAQETQYF
CDR3 DNA: TGTGCCAGTAGTATAGATTGGAACAGGGCCCAAGAGACCCAGTACTTC

clone size: -
J gene: TRBJ2-1
D gene: -
V gene: TRBV5-8
CDR3 protein: CASSHGTLGYEQFF
CDR3 DNA: TGTGCCAGCAGCCACGGGACTCTCGGATATGAGCAGTTCTTC

clone size: few
J gene: TRBJ1-5
D gene: TRBD1
V gene: TRBV28
CDR3 protein: CASSLGQGFNQPQHF
CDR3 DNA: TGTGCCAGCAGTCTAGGACAGGGATTCAATCAGCCCCAGCATTTT

clone size: -
J gene: TRBJ1-4
D gene: -
V gene: TRBV29-1
CDR3 protein: CSVEGTESNEKLFF
CDR3 DNA: TGCAGCGTTGAAGGGACAGAATCTAATGAAAAACTGTTTTTT

clone size: -
J gene: TRBJ2-1
D gene: -
V gene: TRBV28
CDR3 protein: CASSLGGLSYNEQFF
CDR3 DNA: TGTGCCAGCAGTTTAGGCGGTTTATCCTACAATGAGCAGTTCTTC

clone size: -
J gene: TRBJ2-7
D gene: -
V gene: TRBV29-1
CDR3 protein: CSVVERADSYEQYF
CDR3 DNA: TGCAGCGTTGTGGAGCGTGCCGACTCCTACGAGCAGTACTTC

clone size: -
J gene: TRBJ2-1
D gene: TRBD2
V gene: TRBV14
CDR3 protein: CASSQRTSGTYNEQFF
CDR3 DNA: TGTGCCAGCAGCCAAAGGACTAGCGGAACCTACAATGAGCAGTTCTTC

clone size: -
J gene: TRBJ1-2
D gene: -
V gene: TRBV25-1
CDR3 protein: CASSVLQGGYGYTF
CDR3 DNA: TGTGCCAGCAGTGTATTACAGGGTGGCTATGGCTACACCTTC

clone size: once
J gene: TRBJ2-1
D gene: TRBD2
V gene: TRBV19
CDR3 protein: CASSMGRAGGHLELSYNEQFF
CDR3 DNA: TGTGCCAGTAGTATGGGGAGGGCGGGAGGGCATTTGGAATTGTCCTACAATGAGCAGTTCTTC

clone size: few
J gene: TRBJ2-7
D gene: TRBD2
V gene: TRBV19
CDR3 protein: CASSMTSGTSAYEQYF
CDR3 DNA: TGTGCCAGTAGTATGACTAGCGGGACGTCTGCCTACGAGCAGTACTTC

clone size: -
J gene: TRBJ2-7
D gene: -
V gene: TRBV28
CDR3 protein: CASSFLRESSYEQYF
CDR3 DNA: TGTGCCAGCAGTTTCCTCCGCGAGAGCTCCTACGAGCAGTACTTC

clone size: -
J gene: TRBJ2-6
D gene: TRBD2
V gene: TRBV28
CDR3 protein: CASTRGGRSSGANVLTF
CDR3 DNA: TGTGCCAGCACGCGGGGAGGGAGAAGCTCTGGGGCCAACGTCCTGACTTTC

clone size: -
J gene: TRBJ2-1
D gene: -
V gene: TRBV18
CDR3 protein: CASSPRQGQSNEQFF
CDR3 DNA: TGTGCCAGCTCACCACGGCAGGGTCAATCAAATGAGCAGTTCTTC

clone size: -
J gene: TRBJ2-5
D gene: TRBD1
V gene: TRBV29-1
CDR3 protein: CSVATGAPWETQYF
CDR3 DNA: TGCAGCGTAGCGACAGGGGCCCCATGGGAGACCCAGTACTTC

clone size: -
J gene: TRBJ1-3
D gene: -
V gene: TRBV28
CDR3 protein: CASSLFGGDSGNTIYF
CDR3 DNA: TGTGCCAGCAGTTTATTCGGAGGTGACTCTGGAAACACCATATATTTT

clone size: -
J gene: TRBJ2-6
D gene: TRBD2
V gene: TRBV9
CDR3 protein: CASSVGLAHEAPGANVLTF
CDR3 DNA: TGTGCCAGCAGCGTAGGACTAGCTCACGAAGCCCCTGGGGCCAACGTCCTGACTTTC

clone size: -
J gene: TRBJ1-6
D gene: -
V gene: TRBV7-2
CDR3 protein: CASGFDRYNSPLHF
CDR3 DNA: TGTGCCAGCGGCTTCGACAGATATAATTCACCCCTCCACTTT

clone size: few
J gene: TRBJ2-1
D gene: TRBD2
V gene: TRBV29-1
CDR3 protein: CSVGGRTSSYEQFF
CDR3 DNA: TGCAGCGTTGGGGGACGGACTAGCTCATATGAGCAGTTCTTC

clone size: -
J gene: TRBJ2-2
D gene: -
V gene: TRBV5-1
CDR3 protein: CASLRADTGELFF
CDR3 DNA: TGCGCCAGTCTCCGAGCTGACACCGGGGAGCTGTTTTTT

clone size: few
J gene: TRBJ1-5
D gene: -
V gene: TRBV7-9
CDR3 protein: CASSALDNQPQHF
CDR3 DNA: TGTGCCAGCAGCGCCTTAGACAATCAGCCCCAGCATTTT

clone size: -
J gene: TRBJ2-3
D gene: TRBD2
V gene: TRBV7-3
CDR3 protein: CASSLRPSGSTDTQYF
CDR3 DNA: TGTGCCAGCAGCTTACGTCCTAGCGGGAGCACAGATACGCAGTATTTT

clone size: -
J gene: TRBJ1-2
D gene: -
V gene: TRBV4-1
CDR3 protein: CASSQGQFYGYTF
CDR3 DNA: TGCGCCAGCAGCCAAGGACAATTCTATGGCTACACCTTC

clone size: -
J gene: TRBJ2-4
D gene: -
V gene: TRBV28
CDR3 protein: CASSLGQSKNIQYF
CDR3 DNA: TGTGCCAGCAGTTTAGGACAGTCCAAAAACATTCAGTACTTC

clone size: -
J gene: TRBJ2-2
D gene: TRBD2
V gene: TRBV28
CDR3 protein: CASSSPGGPRGTGELFF
CDR3 DNA: TGTGCCAGCAGCTCCCCGGGGGGTCCCCGGGGCACCGGGGAGCTGTTTTTT

clone size: -
J gene: TRBJ2-7
D gene: -
V gene: TRBV18
CDR3 protein: CASSPLDSPGEQYF
CDR3 DNA: TGTGCCAGCTCACCACTCGACAGCCCCGGCGAGCAGTACTTC

clone size: once
J gene: TRBJ1-1
D gene: -
V gene: TRBV6-1
CDR3 protein: CASKLGGGPTEAFF
CDR3 DNA: TGTGCCAGCAAGCTAGGGGGGGGGCCGACTGAAGCTTTCTTT

clone size: -
J gene: TRBJ2-7
D gene: -
V gene: TRBV7-8
CDR3 protein: CASSGGLRYEQYF
CDR3 DNA: TGTGCCAGCAGCGGGGGACTCCGTTACGAGCAGTACTTC

clone size: -
J gene: TRBJ2-7
D gene: TRBD1
V gene: TRBV7-6
CDR3 protein: CASSLAPRGRGPYEQYF
CDR3 DNA: TGTGCCAGCAGCTTAGCCCCGCGAGGCAGGGGGCCCTACGAGCAGTACTTC

clone size: -
J gene: TRBJ2-7
D gene: TRBD2
V gene: TRBV7-6
CDR3 protein: CASSLETGLAGTYEQYF
CDR3 DNA: TGTGCCAGCAGCTTAGAGACAGGACTAGCGGGGACCTACGAGCAGTACTTC

clone size: -
J gene: TRBJ1-2
D gene: -
V gene: TRBV19
CDR3 protein: CASSGQSYGYTF
CDR3 DNA: TGTGCCAGTAGCGGACAGTCCTATGGCTACACCTTC

clone size: -
J gene: TRBJ1-5
D gene: -
V gene: TRBV27
CDR3 protein: CASGVGANQPQHF
CDR3 DNA: TGTGCCAGTGGGGTGGGGGCTAATCAGCCCCAGCATTTT